This is a list of T cell receptor beta chains from one sample in a study of cytomegalovirus exposure and HLA in healthy donors. The protocol was immunoSEQ multiplex PCR, while the TCRdb copy is restricted to in-frame clones and leaves out a portion. The sample includes about 180,000 clones, under 80% of them seen just once. Sequenced: PBMCs. These receptors were taken from a woman aged 25 to 45 in good health and CMV-seropositive. The CDR3 runs from the conserved cysteine through the conserved F or W. The order of the fields is D gene, clone size, J gene, V gene, CDR3 protein, CDR3 DNA. D genes are given only for firm matches. Size tells how often a clone was seen (once, few, many) or the class of an expanded clone, and some rows leave it out.

>NA|once|TRBJ1-2|TRBV2
CASSTARANYGYTF
TGTGCCAGCTCGACAGCGAGAGCTAACTATGGCTACACCTTC
>TRBD1|NA|TRBJ2-1|TRBV4-2
CASTRDRGDEQFF
TGTGCCAGCACCCGGGACAGGGGAGATGAGCAGTTCTTC
>TRBD1|NA|TRBJ1-1|TRBV15
CATSRDSMGQGWTEAFF
TGTGCCACCAGCAGAGATTCGATGGGACAGGGCTGGACTGAAGCTTTCTTT
>NA|few|TRBJ2-1|TRBV5-6
CASSKGDHNEQFF
TGTGCCAGCAGCAAGGGGGACCACAATGAGCAGTTCTTC
>TRBD2|NA|TRBJ2-7|TRBV7-2
CASGPRSGGSSYEQYF
TGTGCCAGCGGCCCCCGAAGCGGGGGGAGCTCCTACGAGCAGTACTTC
>NA|few|TRBJ1-1|TRBV11-3
CASSREQGGFRTEAFF
TGTGCCAGCAGCCGAGAACAGGGAGGGTTTCGCACTGAAGCTTTCTTT
>TRBD1|NA|TRBJ1-1|TRBV7-8
CASSLAGTGVSEAFF
TGTGCCAGCAGCTTAGCTGGGACAGGGGTCTCTGAAGCTTTCTTT
>TRBD1|once|TRBJ2-4|TRBV27
CASSFRGRSDSQYF
TGTGCCAGCAGTTTCAGGGGGCGCAGCGACAGTCAGTACTTC
>NA|few|TRBJ2-7|TRBV2
CASSEGPAGAWPGPYEQYF
TGTGCCAGCAGTGAAGGGCCTGCAGGGGCCTGGCCGGGACCCTACGAGCAGTACTTC
>TRBD1|NA|TRBJ2-2|TRBV19
CASSSPPQTGVRNTGELFF
TGTGCCAGTAGTTCCCCTCCCCAAACAGGGGTACGGAACACCGGGGAGCTGTTTTTT
>NA|NA|TRBJ2-7|TRBV7-3
CASSLFQGYEQYF
TGTGCCAGCAGCTTATTTCAGGGGTACGAGCAGTACTTC
>NA|NA|TRBJ2-7|TRBV9
CASSPAELRDEQYF
TGTGCCAGCAGCCCCGCCGAACTGAGGGACGAGCAGTACTTC
>NA|NA|TRBJ2-1|TRBV5-1
CASSLAATGSYNEQFF
TGCGCCAGCAGCTTGGCTGCGACAGGCTCCTACAATGAGCAGTTCTTC
>TRBD1|NA|TRBJ1-1|TRBV10-3
CAISGDRDLTEAFF
TGTGCCATCAGTGGGGACAGGGACCTAACTGAAGCTTTCTTT
>TRBD2|NA|TRBJ2-5|TRBV4-1
CASSQAGRGAQETQYF
TGCGCCAGCAGCCAAGCTGGGCGGGGGGCCCAAGAGACCCAGTACTTC
>NA|NA|TRBJ2-3|TRBV27
CASSWTFTDTQYF
TGTGCCAGCAGCTGGACTTTCACAGATACGCAGTATTTT
>NA|NA|TRBJ2-3|TRBV4-1
CASSYIREPTDTQYF
TGCGCCAGCAGTTACATCCGGGAACCCACAGATACGCAGTATTTT
>TRBD2|NA|TRBJ2-7|TRBV9
CASSPGGGLRGYEQYF
TGTGCCAGCAGCCCGGGAGGGGGGTTAAGGGGTTACGAGCAGTACTTC
>TRBD1|NA|TRBJ1-4|TRBV11-2
CASSFFRDRRVEKLFF
TGTGCCAGCAGCTTTTTCCGGGACAGGAGGGTTGAAAAACTGTTTTTT
>NA|few|TRBJ1-1|TRBV5-4
CASSAGNTEAFF
TGTGCCAGCAGCGCCGGGAACACTGAAGCTTTCTTT
>NA|NA|TRBJ1-2|TRBV2
CASSNDRVDGYTF
TGTGCCAGCAGCAACGACAGAGTGGATGGCTACACCTTC
>NA|few|TRBJ1-6|TRBV13
CASSLSRDFYNSPLHF
TGTGCCAGCAGCTTATCGAGGGATTTCTACAATTCACCCCTCCACTTT
>TRBD2|few|TRBJ2-2|TRBV7-2
CASSLPGGGTGELFF
TGTGCCAGCAGCTTGCCGGGGGGAGGTACCGGGGAGCTGTTTTTT
>NA|NA|TRBJ1-5|TRBV5-1
CASSLAPGSNQPQHF
TGCGCCAGCAGCTTGGCTCCAGGGTCCAATCAGCCCCAGCATTTT
>NA|once|TRBJ2-1|TRBV6-6
CASSQNPGGLGGEQFF
TGTGCCAGCAGTCAAAACCCAGGCGGGTTAGGCGGTGAGCAGTTCTTC
>TRBD1|NA|TRBJ2-7|TRBV6-5
CASSRQGQSYF
TGTGCCAGCAGTCGACAGGGCCAGTCGTACTTC
>TRBD1|NA|TRBJ1-6|TRBV7-8
CASTFPTGGNSPLHF
TGTGCCAGCACCTTCCCGACAGGGGGTAATTCACCCCTCCACTTT
>TRBD1|NA|TRBJ2-7|TRBV4-3
CASSRYRGPYEQYF
TGCGCCAGCAGCCGGTACAGGGGCCCCTACGAGCAGTACTTC
>NA|NA|TRBJ2-1|TRBV10-2
CATGESYNEQFF
TGCGCCACCGGAGAAAGTTACAATGAGCAGTTCTTC